This T cell receptor (beta chain) is from a study of blood T cell repertoires in COVID-19. Germline CDR1 reads SGDLS; CDR2 reads YYNGEE. The length of the CDR3 is 17 residues. Trimming removed 4 bases from V and 3 bases from J; junction bases left unmatched: 11. Measured with immunoSEQ multiplex PCR; TCRdb has only the in-frame clones, and not every one. The data contain about 67,000 clones, 86% of them singletons. The TCR originated in a man in his fifties or sixties with active COVID-19. V and J are TRBV9 and TRBJ2-5; 11 nucleotides agree with TRBD2. The material sequenced was peripheral blood. This chain's CDR3 is CASSRPLSGRDKETQYF. CDR3 nucleotide sequence: TGTGCCAGCAGCCGTCCCCTTAGCGGGAGGGACAAAGAGACCCAGTACTTC.